This T cell receptor beta chain was captured in a study of cytomegalovirus exposure and HLA in healthy donors. The assay was immunoSEQ multiplex PCR, and TCRdb's table has in-frame clones only and misses some. Altogether a few hundred thousand clones are present, just over 85% being singletons, with the ten largest covering 0.65% to 0.85%. Input material: PBMCs. This TCR came from a woman younger than 35 in good health and CMV-seronegative.

CDR3 sequence reads: CASSVASQPYTGELFF. The CDR3 nucleotides read TGTGCCAGCAGCGTAGCTTCACAGCCTTACACCGGGGAGCTGTTTTTT. V is TRBV9 and J is TRBJ2-2, with no clear D. The CDR3 extends over 16 amino acids. Deletions cut 0 bases from V and 3 bases from J, with 12 bases between. Germline-derived CDR1 and CDR2 are SGDLS and YYNGEE.